A single sample is the source of the 13 T cell receptor beta chains below, sequenced in a study of blood T cell repertoires in COVID-19. The data were produced by immunoSEQ multiplex PCR, yet TCRdb's version contains in-frame clones alone and is incomplete. The data show roughly 100,000 clones, with 84% seen just once and less than 2% held by the top ten. The sequenced sample was peripheral blood. The receptors come from a man aged 70 or older with active or convalescent COVID-19.

The chain joins TRBV6-5 to TRBJ1-1; D is ambiguous. In germline, CDR1 is MNHEY, CDR2 SVGAGI. CDR3 size: 14 residues. Trimming shortened V by 7 bases and J by 1 base, and 13 bases separated the two germline ends. Here the CDR3 reads CASIVTTGNTEAFF. DNA for the CDR3: TGTGCCAGCATCGTGACAACCGGGAACACTGAAGCTTTCTTT.

The chain uses TRBV29-1 and TRBJ1-4; 7 bases align to TRBD1. J was trimmed by 4 bases and V by 7 bases; bases with no gene match: 3. CDR1 SQVTM and CDR2 ANQGSEA come from the germline V gene. The CDR3 is 12 amino acids. The CDR3, as DNA: TGCAGCGCACAGGGGAATAATGAAAAACTGTTTTTT. Its protein is CSAQGNNEKLFF.

A single count supports this clone. In nucleotides, the CDR3 is TGTGCCAGCTCACCGCAAGGGCAGGGCAATAGCAATCAGCCCCAGCATTTT. Amino acids: CASSPQGQGNSNQPQHF. V and J are TRBV18 and TRBJ1-5; perhaps TRBD1 as D (5 bases). Germline V CDR1 and CDR2: KGHSH, LQKENI. The CDR3 is 17 residues long. The V gene lost 3 bases and the J gene lost 0 bases, with 15 bases spanning the gap.

This chain joins TRBV5-1 and TRBJ2-5, with 10 nucleotides matching TRBD1. The CDR3 is 15 amino acids. The germline gives CDR1 SGHRS, CDR2 YFSETQ. V dropped 0 bases and J dropped 5; count of bases not matched to a gene: 4. DNA of the CDR3: TGCGCCAGCAGCTTGGGGTCGGGACAGGGGGAGACCCAGTACTTC. Its protein product is CASSLGSGQGETQYF.

The CDR3 region has the DNA TGTGCCAGTAGTATCCGTCGCAGGGGAACCTACGAGCAGTACTTC. This encodes CASSIRRRGTYEQYF. The genes are TRBV19 and TRBJ2-7; maybe TRBD1 (6 bases). The CDR3 totals 15 residues. The germline V and J ends were trimmed by 3 bases and 2 bases, with 14 bases remaining between them. CDR1 LNHDA and CDR2 SQIVND come from the germline V gene (reference sequence).

This chain links TRBV6-5 with TRBJ1-1, with D perhaps matching TRBD1 (6 bases). Germline lookup yields CDR1 MNHEY and CDR2 SVGAGI. V shed 5 bases and J shed 0 bases, with 10 bases lying between them. CDR3 length: 14 residues. CDR3 nucleotide sequence: TGTGCCAGCAGTCGGACAGCGGTGAACACTGAAGCTTTCTTT. Its protein is CASSRTAVNTEAFF.

The J gene is TRBJ2-7, the V gene TRBV7-2; possible D gene TRBD2, 5 bases. V lost 3 bases and J 2 bases, leaving 14 bases between the germline ends. Germline lookup yields CDR1 SGHTA and CDR2 FQGNSA. The CDR3 spans 15 residues. The DNA for the CDR3 is TGTGCCAGCAGCTTTAAGGGTGAGGGAACCTACGAGCAGTACTTC. This gives the protein CASSFKGEGTYEQYF.

This rearrangement joins TRBV10-3 to TRBJ2-3; D gene ambiguous. Trimming shortened V by 2 bases and J by 6 bases, and 6 bases separated the two germline ends. Per the germline V gene, CDR1 is ENHRY and CDR2 is SYGVKD. The CDR3 has 12 residues. The CDR3 DNA follows: TGTGCCATCAGTGAGGAAGCGGATACGCAGTATTTT. Its translation is CAISEEADTQYF.

This chain joins TRBV28 and TRBJ2-3; 11 positions agree with TRBD2. Germline values: CDR1 MDHEN, CDR2 SYDVKM. V lost 9 bases to trimming and J lost 4 bases; unmatched junction nucleotides: 6. The CDR3 covers 14 residues. The CDR3 here is CASVAGGRPDTQYF. CDR3 DNA: TGTGCCAGTGTAGCGGGGGGGCGCCCAGATACGCAGTATTTT.

In its sample, this clone was seen a few times. The chain carries TRBV11-1 and TRBJ2-7, with D possibly matching TRBD1 (5 bases). The CDR3 is 13 residues long. Trimming left V 4 bases short and J 4 bases short, with 11 bases between. The germline V gene has CDR1 SGHAT and CDR2 FQDESV (reference sequence). The CDR3 DNA sequence: TGTGCCAGCAGCTCGGCAGGACAATACGAGCAGTACTTC. Protein: CASSSAGQYEQYF.

The chain uses TRBV9 and TRBJ2-7; D gene uncertain. CDR3 length: 14 residues. The V gene's germline CDR1 is SGDLS and CDR2 YYNGEE. Trimming shortened V by 0 bases and J by 2 bases, and 9 bases separated the two germline ends. CDR3 DNA sequence: TGTGCCAGCAGCGTAGATACAGTACCCTACGAGCAGTACTTC. It codes for CASSVDTVPYEQYF.

J is TRBJ2-7 and V is TRBV5-1; possibly TRBD2 for D (6 bases). Germline V gives CDR1 SGHRS, CDR2 YFSETQ. This CDR3 is built from 17 residues. The V and J ends lost 6 bases and 0 bases respectively, with 22 bases between them. CDR3: CASTPWLGGASSYEQYF. The CDR3 DNA reads TGCGCCAGCACCCCTTGGCTGGGCGGGGCGAGCTCCTACGAGCAGTACTTC.

The chain uses TRBV11-3 and TRBJ2-1; TRBD2 matches 11 bases. Trimming took 3 bases from V and 8 from J; bases not matched to a gene: 0. The germline gives CDR1 SGHNT, CDR2 YENEEA. The CDR3 loop spans 13 amino acids. The CDR3 region is CASSLGLADEQFF. CDR3 nucleotides: TGTGCCAGCAGCTTGGGACTAGCGGATGAGCAGTTCTTC.